The rows below give T cell receptor beta chains drawn from one sample of a study of T cells expressing NK-cell markers. TCRdb reprocessed the 5' RACE reads and keeps a single row for each CDR3 protein, giving no DNA. Its clone listing holds 350,000 to 500,000 distinct CDR3 sequences. Sequencing was done on a sample of blood T cells: a sorted CD56 or NKG2C T cell subset, CD4+ or CD8+ T cells, or bulk PBMC T cells (not recorded which). The receptors stem from a woman between 18 and 70 years old in good health. Each CDR3 is given with its conserved first and last residue.

CDR3 protein	V gene	J gene
CASSENTDTQYF	TRBV12-3/TRBV12-4	TRBJ2-3
CASSSGQPETQYF	TRBV5-1	TRBJ2-5
CASSPLYGGLNTEAFF	TRBV5-1	TRBJ1-1
CASSRDGSSSYEQYF	TRBV18	TRBJ2-7
CASSPRREGGNTIYF	TRBV9	TRBJ1-3
CASSYSRGLAGSMQYF	TRBV6-5	TRBJ2-3
CASSGQADYNSPLHF	TRBV25-1	TRBJ1-6
CASSLAGASAFSYNEQFF	TRBV5-1	TRBJ2-1
CASSMRFAGDIQYF	TRBV19	TRBJ2-4
CASSLRDVGPYEQYF	TRBV4-3	TRBJ2-7